This T cell receptor (beta chain) was sequenced for a study of blood T cell repertoires in COVID-19. Authors' data handling: Nucleated cell counts were estimated from reference gene primer amplification. Generated by immunoSEQ multiplex PCR, the TCRdb table keeps only in-frame clones and is missing some. That table supplies the V and J calls and clone size; D and trimming were determined from the DNA. The table includes 35,000 to 50,000 clones, around 83% detected once. The CDR3 consists of 13 residues. Germline CDR1 and CDR2: WNHNN and SYGVQD (reference sequence). Trimming shortened V by 7 bases and J by 0 bases, and 7 bases separated the two germline ends.

The V and J genes are TRBV10-1 and TRBJ1-3; no reliable D call. This receptor was obtained from a woman aged 80 or over with acute or convalescent COVID-19. Material for sequencing was peripheral blood. The CDR3 DNA is TGCGCCAGCAAAAGCTCCTCTGGAAACACCATATATTTT. Protein sequence: CASKSSSGNTIYF.